This entry is about one T cell receptor (beta chain). Original data processing: Researchers report that nucleated cell counts were estimated from reference gene primer amplification. Assay: immunoSEQ multiplex PCR; the TCRdb copy retains only in-frame clones and omits some. From that table come the V and J calls and clone size; the DNA was used to work out D and trimming. Of approximately 220,000 clones in the sample, roughly 80% were seen once. This sample stems from a study of blood T cell repertoires in COVID-19. Study details: Researchers got acute and convalescent COVID-19 samples from the United States, Italy and Spain. Sample material is recorded as cDNA or gDNA derived from T cells, B-cell-depleted T cells, or PBMCs.

V lost 1 base and J 9 bases, leaving 19 bases between the germline ends. Germline values: CDR1 GTSNPN, CDR2 SVGIG (reference sequence). This CDR3 comprises 15 residues. What was sequenced was peripheral blood. This rearrangement joins TRBV30 to TRBJ2-4, with D perhaps matching TRBD2 (6 bases). This receptor was obtained from a woman between 55 and 75 years old with acute or convalescent COVID-19. CDR3 nucleotides: TGTGCCTGGAGTGCCCAGGCCGGGACTCTGGGCATTCAGTACTTC. This sequence encodes CAWSAQAGTLGIQYF.